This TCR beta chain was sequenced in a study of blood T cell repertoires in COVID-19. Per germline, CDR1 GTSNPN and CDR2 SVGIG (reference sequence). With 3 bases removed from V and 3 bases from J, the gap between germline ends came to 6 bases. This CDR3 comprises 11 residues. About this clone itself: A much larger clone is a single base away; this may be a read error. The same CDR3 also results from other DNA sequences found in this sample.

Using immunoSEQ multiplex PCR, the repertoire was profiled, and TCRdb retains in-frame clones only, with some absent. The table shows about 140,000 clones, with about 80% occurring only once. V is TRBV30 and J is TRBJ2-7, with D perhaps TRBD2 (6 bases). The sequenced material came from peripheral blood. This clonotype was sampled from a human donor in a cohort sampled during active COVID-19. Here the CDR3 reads CAWSGGYEQYF. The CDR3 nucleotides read TGTGCCTGGAGCGGGGGCTACGAGCAGTACTTC.